This T cell receptor (beta chain) was sequenced for a study of regulatory T cells in long-lasting Graves disease. Broader study findings: Owing to a sample size that was small, accuracy may have been reduced.

As for time point: newly diagnosed GD, antithyroid drugs for less than 3 months. After RNA was extracted from PBMCs, the TCR library was made from it. Germline assignment: CDR1 MNHEY and CDR2 SVGEGT. The V gene end was trimmed by 4 bases and the J gene end by 7 bases; junction bases not matched to a gene: 12. There are 15 residues in the CDR3. Construction of the TCR beta libraries employed iRepertoire HTBI primers in conjunction with Arm-PCR of CDR3 regions. One entry per CDR3 protein, called by TCRdb with MiXCR from the multiplex PCR reads. The table has fewer than 450,000 distinct CDR3 sequences, about 15% seen once; the top ten hold roughly 7.7%. Ten or more counts support this clonotype. Its target is unknown. These data were also filed under a second study, of T cells in Graves' hyperthyroidism and ophthalmopathy. That study reports: Stable Graves' hyperthyroidism meant no ophthalmopathy progression within 18 months.

The sequence came from a woman aged 40 to 50 with Graves disease. The gene calls are TRBV6-2 or TRBV6-3 and TRBJ1-2, with 7 bases that match TRBD1. The material was peripheral blood mononuclear cells (PBMCs), obtained at new diagnosis, from a patient treated with antithyroid drugs. For the CDR3, the DNA is TGTGCCAGCAGTTCCGTAACGACAGGGTACGGTGGCTACACCTTC. Its translation: CASSSVTTGYGGYTF.